The source of this T cell receptor beta chain is a study of blood T cell repertoires in COVID-19. Study at large: Whether acute or convalescent, the COVID-19 samples came from the United States, Italy and Spain. PBMCs, B-cell-depleted T cells, or T cells were the source of the cDNA or gDNA that made up the material.

The length of the CDR3 is 13 residues. Trimming shortened V by 6 bases and J by 6 bases, and 14 bases separated the two germline ends. Authors' data handling: Reference gene primer amplification yielded estimated nucleated cell counts. Generated by immunoSEQ multiplex PCR, the TCRdb table keeps only in-frame clones and is missing some. V and J calls and clone size come straight from that table; D and trimming were deduced from the DNA. The table has 250,000 to 300,000 clones, approximately 85% seen once. This receptor was identified in a woman in her 70s with acute or convalescent COVID-19. This chain uses TRBV12-3 or TRBV12-4 with TRBJ1-1, with unresolved D. The material sequenced was peripheral blood. The CDR3 loop is CASREAVRPEAFF. The CDR3 bases are TGTGCCAGCAGGGAAGCTGTGAGGCCTGAAGCTTTCTTT.